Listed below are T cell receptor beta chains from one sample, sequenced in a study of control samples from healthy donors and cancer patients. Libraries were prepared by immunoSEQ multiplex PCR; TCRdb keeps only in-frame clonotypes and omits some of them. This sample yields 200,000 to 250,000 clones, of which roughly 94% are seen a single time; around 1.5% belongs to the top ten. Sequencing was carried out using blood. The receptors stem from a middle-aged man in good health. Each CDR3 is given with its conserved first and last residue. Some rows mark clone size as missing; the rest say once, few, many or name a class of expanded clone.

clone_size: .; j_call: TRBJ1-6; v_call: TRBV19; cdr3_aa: CASRGGSNSPLHF
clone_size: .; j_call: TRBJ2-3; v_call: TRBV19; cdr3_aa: CASSISPQGRDTQYF
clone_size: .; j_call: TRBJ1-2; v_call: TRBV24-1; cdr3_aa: CATSDLWGYTF
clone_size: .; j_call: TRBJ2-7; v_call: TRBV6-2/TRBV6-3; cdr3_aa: CASSFRGTSDFYEQYF
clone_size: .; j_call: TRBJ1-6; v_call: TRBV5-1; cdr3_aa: CASSLEAGSRAPLHF
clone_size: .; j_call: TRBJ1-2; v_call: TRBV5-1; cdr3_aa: CASSHLTGDYGYTF
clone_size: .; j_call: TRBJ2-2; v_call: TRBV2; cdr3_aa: CASRGTGSNTGELFF
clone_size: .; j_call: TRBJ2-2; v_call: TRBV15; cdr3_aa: CATSRGSLAGGQSGELFF
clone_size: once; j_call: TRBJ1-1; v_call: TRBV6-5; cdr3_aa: CASSYSGDRNTEAFF
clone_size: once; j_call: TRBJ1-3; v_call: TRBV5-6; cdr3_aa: CASSSGQPGNTIYF
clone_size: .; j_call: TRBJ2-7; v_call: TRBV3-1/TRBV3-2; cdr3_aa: CASSPGAPGYEQYF
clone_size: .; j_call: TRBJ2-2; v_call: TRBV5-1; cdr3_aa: CASKEDSYTGELFF
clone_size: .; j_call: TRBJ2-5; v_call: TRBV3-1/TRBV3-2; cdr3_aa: CASSQVGTQETQYF
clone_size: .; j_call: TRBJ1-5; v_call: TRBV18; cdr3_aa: CASSPGQGRNQPQHF
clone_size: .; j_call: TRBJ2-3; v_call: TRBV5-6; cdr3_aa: CASSGDRADTQYF
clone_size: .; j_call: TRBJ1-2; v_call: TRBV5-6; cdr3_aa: CASSLGGRSYTF
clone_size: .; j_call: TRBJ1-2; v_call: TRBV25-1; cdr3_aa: CASSELGTGGTGYTF
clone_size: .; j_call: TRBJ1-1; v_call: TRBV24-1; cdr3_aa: CATSDSSRTDEAFF
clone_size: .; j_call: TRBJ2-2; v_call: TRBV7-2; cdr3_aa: CASSSSGTSVSGGELFF
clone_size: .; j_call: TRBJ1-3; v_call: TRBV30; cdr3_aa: CAWSFGGGNTIYF
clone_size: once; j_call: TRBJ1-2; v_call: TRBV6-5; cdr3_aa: CASSYVGRMNYGYTF
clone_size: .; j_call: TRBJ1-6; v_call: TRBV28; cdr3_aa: CASSFLPGRNSPLHF
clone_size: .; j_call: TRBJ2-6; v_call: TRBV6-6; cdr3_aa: CASSRTGATSGANVLTF
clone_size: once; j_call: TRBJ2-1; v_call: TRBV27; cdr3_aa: CASSLILAGGRAYNEQFF
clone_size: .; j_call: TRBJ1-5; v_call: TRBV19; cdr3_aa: CASSIGQGWQPQHF
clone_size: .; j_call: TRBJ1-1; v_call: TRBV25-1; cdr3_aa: CASSEGDRGRAFF
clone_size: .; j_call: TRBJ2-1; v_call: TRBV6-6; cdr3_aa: CASVTGGRNEQFF
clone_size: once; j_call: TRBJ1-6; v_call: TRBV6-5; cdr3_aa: CASSYTVFLPLHF